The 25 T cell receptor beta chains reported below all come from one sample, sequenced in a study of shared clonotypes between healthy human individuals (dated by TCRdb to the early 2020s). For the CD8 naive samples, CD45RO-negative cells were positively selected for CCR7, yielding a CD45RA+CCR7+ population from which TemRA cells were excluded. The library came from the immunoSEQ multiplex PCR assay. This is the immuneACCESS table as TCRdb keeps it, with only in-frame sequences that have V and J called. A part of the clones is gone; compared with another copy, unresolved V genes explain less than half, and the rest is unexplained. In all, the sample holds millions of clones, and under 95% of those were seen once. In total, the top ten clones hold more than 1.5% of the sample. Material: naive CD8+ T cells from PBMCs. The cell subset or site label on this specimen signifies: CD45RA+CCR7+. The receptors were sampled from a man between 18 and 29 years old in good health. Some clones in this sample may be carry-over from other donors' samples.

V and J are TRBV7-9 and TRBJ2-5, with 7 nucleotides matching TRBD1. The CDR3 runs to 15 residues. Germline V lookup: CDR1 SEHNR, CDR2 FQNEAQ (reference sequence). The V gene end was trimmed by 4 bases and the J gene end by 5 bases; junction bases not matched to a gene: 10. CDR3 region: CASSSGTAKGETQYF. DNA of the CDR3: TGTGCCAGCAGCTCCGGGACAGCGAAAGGGGAGACCCAGTACTTC.

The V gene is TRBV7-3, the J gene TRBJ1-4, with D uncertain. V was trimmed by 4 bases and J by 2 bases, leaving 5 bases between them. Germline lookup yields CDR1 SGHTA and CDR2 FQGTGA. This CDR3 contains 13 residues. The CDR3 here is CASSSHTNEKLFF. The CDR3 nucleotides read TGTGCCAGCAGCTCCCACACTAATGAAAAACTGTTTTTT.

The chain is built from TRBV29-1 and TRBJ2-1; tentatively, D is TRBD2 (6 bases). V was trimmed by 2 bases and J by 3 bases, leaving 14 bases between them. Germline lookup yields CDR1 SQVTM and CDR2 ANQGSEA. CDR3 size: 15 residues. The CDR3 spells CSVEPSGGDYNEQFF. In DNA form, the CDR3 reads TGCAGCGTTGAACCCTCCGGGGGAGACTACAATGAGCAGTTCTTC.

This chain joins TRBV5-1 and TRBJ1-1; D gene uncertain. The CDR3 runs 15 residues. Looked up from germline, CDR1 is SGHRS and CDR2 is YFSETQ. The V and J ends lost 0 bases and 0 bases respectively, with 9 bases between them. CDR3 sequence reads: CASSLARNLNTEAFF. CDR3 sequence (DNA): TGCGCCAGCAGCTTGGCGCGGAACCTGAACACTGAAGCTTTCTTT.

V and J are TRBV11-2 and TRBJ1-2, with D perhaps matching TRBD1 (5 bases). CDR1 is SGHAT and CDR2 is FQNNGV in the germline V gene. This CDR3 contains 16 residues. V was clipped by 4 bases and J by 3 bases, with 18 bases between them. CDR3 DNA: TGTGCCAGCAGCTCTCTCGAGGGGTTACGGGACTATGGCTACACCTTC. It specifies CASSSLEGLRDYGYTF.

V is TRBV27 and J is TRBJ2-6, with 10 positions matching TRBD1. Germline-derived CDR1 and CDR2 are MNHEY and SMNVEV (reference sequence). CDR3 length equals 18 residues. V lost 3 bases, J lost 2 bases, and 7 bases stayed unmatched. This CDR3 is CASSFLRDRGTGANVLTF. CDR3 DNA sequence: TGTGCCAGCAGTTTCCTCCGGGACAGGGGAACTGGGGCCAACGTCCTGACTTTC.

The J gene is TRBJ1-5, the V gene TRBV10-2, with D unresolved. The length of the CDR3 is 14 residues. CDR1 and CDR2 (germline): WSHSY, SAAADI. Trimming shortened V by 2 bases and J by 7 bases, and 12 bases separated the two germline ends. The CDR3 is CASSEERNLQPQHF. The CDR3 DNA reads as TGCGCCAGCAGTGAGGAGAGGAATCTCCAGCCCCAGCATTTT.

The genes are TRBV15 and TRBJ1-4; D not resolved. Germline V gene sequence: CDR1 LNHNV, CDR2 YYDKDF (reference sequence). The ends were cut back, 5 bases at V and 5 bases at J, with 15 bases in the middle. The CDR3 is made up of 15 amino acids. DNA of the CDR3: TGTGCCACCAGCTCGTCAGGCCATAAAAATGAAAAACTGTTTTTT. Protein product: CATSSSGHKNEKLFF.

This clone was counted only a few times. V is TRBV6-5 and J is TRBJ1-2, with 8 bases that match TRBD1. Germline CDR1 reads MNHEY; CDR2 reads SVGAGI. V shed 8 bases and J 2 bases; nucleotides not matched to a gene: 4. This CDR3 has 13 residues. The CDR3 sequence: CASHRTGNYGYTF. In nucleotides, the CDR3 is TGTGCCAGCCACCGGACAGGGAACTATGGCTACACCTTC.

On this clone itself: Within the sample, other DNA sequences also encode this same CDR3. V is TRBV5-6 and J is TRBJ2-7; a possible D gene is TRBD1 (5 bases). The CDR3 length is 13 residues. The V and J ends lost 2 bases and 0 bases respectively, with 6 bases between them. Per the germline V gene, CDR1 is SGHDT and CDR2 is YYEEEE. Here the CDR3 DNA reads TGTGCCAGCAGCTTCGACAGCTCCTACGAGCAGTACTTC. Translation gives CASSFDSSYEQYF.

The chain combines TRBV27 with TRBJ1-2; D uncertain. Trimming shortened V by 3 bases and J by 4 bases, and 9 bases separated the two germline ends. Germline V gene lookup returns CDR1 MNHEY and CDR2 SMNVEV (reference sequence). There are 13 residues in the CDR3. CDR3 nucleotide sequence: TGTGCCAGCAGTTTCGACGGCATCTATGGCTACACCTTC. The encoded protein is CASSFDGIYGYTF.

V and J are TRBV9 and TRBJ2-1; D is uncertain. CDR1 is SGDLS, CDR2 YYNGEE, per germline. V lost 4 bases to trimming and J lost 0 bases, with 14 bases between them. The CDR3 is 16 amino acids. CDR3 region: CASSPRFPSSYNEQFF. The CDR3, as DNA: TGTGCCAGCAGCCCCCGATTTCCGAGCTCCTACAATGAGCAGTTCTTC.

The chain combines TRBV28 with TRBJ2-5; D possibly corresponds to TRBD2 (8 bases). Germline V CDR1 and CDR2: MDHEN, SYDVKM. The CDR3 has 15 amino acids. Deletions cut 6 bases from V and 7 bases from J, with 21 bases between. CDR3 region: CASSPTLAEGATQYF. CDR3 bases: TGTGCCAGCAGCCCGACACTAGCGGAGGGGGCGACCCAGTACTTC.

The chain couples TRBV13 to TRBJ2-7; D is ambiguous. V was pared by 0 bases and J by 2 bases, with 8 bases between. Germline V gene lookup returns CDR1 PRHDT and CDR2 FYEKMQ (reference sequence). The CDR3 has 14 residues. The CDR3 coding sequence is TGTGCCAGCAGCTTAGGAGCCCTCCCCTACGAGCAGTACTTC. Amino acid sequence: CASSLGALPYEQYF. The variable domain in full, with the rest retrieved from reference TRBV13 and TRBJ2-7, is AAGVIQSPRHLIKEKRETATLKCYPIPRHDTVYWYQQGPGQDPQFLISFYEKMQSDKGSIPDRFSAQQFSDYHSELNMSSLELGDSALYFCASSLGALPYEQYFGPGTRLTVT.

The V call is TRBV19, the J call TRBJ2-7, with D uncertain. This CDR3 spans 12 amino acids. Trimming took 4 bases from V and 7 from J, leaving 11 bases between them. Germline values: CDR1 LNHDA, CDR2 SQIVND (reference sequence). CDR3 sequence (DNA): TGTGCCAGTAGTACCCGGACGGGTGAGCAGTACTTC. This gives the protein CASSTRTGEQYF. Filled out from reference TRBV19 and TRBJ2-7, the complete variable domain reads DGGITQSPKYLFRKEGQNVTLSCEQNLNHDAMYWYRQDPGQGLRLIYYSQIVNDFQKGDIAEGYSVSREKKESFPLTVTSAQKNPTAFYLCASSTRTGEQYFGPGTRLTVT.

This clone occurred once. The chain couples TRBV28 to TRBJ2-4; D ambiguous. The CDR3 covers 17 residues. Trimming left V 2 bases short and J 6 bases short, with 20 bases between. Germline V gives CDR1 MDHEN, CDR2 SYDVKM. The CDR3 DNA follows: TGTGCCAGCAGTTTACACCCTTTCCCGGCGATAGGAAACATTCAGTACTTC. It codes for CASSLHPFPAIGNIQYF.

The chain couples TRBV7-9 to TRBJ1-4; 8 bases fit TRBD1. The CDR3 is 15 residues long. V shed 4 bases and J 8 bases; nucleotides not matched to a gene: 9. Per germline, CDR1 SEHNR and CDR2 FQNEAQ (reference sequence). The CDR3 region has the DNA TGTGCCAGCAGCTCCCACGCTAACAGGGGGGAAAAACTGTTTTTT. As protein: CASSSHANRGEKLFF.

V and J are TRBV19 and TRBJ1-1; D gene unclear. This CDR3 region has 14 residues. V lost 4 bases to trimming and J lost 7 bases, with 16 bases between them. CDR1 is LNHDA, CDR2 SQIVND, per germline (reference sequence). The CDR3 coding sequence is TGTGCCAGTAGTAACGAGGACGGAACCCTTGAAGCTTTCTTT. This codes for CASSNEDGTLEAFF.

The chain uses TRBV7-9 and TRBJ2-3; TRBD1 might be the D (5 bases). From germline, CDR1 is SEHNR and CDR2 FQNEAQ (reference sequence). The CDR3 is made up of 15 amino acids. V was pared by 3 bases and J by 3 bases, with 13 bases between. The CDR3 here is CASSFVFRGTDTQYF. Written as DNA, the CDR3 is TGTGCCAGCAGCTTTGTCTTTAGGGGAACAGATACGCAGTATTTT.

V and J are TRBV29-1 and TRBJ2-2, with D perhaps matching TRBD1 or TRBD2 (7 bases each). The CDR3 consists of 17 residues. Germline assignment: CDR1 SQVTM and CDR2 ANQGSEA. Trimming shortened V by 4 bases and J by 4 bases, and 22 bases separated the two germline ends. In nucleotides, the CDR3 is TGCAGCGTTGTGGGGGGGGACAGTTCCTTTGTCACCGGGGAGCTGTTTTTT. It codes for CSVVGGDSSFVTGELFF.

This CDR3 is CASSHRGNEQFF. The DNA of the CDR3 is TGTGCCAGCAGCCACAGGGGAAATGAGCAGTTCTTC. The chain couples TRBV5-4 to TRBJ2-1; 7 bases map to TRBD1. V shed 4 bases and J 7 bases; nucleotides not matched to a gene: 2. The CDR3 has 12 residues. Germline lookup yields CDR1 SGHNT and CDR2 YYREEE (reference sequence).

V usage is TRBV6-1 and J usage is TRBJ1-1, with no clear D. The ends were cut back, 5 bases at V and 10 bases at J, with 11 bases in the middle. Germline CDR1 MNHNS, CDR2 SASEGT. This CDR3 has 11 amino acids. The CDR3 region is CASSYGVGAFF. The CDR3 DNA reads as TGTGCCAGCAGTTACGGGGTGGGAGCTTTCTTT.

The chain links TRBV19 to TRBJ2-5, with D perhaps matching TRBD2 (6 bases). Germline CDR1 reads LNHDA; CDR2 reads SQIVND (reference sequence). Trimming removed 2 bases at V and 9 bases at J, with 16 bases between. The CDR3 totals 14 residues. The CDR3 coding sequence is TGTGCCAGTAGTATACTCGGAGGGCCCTTGGCCCAGTACTTC. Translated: CASSILGGPLAQYF.

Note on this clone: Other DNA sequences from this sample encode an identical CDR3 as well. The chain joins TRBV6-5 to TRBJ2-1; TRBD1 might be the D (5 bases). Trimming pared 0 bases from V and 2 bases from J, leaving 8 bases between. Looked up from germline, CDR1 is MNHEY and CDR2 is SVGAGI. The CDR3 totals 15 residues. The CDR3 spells CASSYSAGTYNEQFF. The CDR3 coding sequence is TGTGCCAGCAGTTACTCGGCAGGGACCTACAATGAGCAGTTCTTC.

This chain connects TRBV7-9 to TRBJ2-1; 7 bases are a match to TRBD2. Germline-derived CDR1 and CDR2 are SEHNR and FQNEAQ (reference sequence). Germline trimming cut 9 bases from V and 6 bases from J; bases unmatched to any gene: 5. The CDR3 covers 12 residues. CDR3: CASNSGRNEQFF. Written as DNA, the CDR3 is TGTGCCAGTAATAGCGGGCGCAATGAGCAGTTCTTC.